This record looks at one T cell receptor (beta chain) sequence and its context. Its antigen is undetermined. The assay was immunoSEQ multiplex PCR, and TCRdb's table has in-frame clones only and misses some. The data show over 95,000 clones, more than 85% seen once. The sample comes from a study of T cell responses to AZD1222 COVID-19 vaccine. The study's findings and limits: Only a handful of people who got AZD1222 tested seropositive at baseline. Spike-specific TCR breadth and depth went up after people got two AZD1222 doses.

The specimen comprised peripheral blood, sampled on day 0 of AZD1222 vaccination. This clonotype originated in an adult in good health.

CDR3 amino acids: CSVEGTSGGYNEQFF. The CDR3 nucleotides read TGCAGCGTTGAGGGGACTAGCGGGGGGTACAATGAGCAGTTCTTC. V and J are TRBV29-1 and TRBJ2-1, with 15 nucleotides matching TRBD2. Germline values: CDR1 SQVTM, CDR2 ANQGSEA. V lost 3 bases, J lost 4 bases, and 1 base stayed unmatched. CDR3 length: 15 amino acids.